The source of this TCR beta chain is a study of regulatory T cells in long-lasting Graves disease. Study as a whole: Graves' patients (newly diagnosed) had been on antithyroid drugs under 3 months. Study-wide results and caveats: Repertoires from persistent disease leaned toward TRBV28, TRBJ1-2 and TRBJ2-5.

The CDR3 extends over 16 amino acids. V dropped 3 bases and J dropped 4; count of bases not matched to a gene: 10. Germline CDR1 and CDR2: SGHKS and YYEKEE (reference sequence). Time point of the sample: newly diagnosed GD, antithyroid drugs for less than 3 months. Extracted PBMC RNA gave rise to the TCR library. Many counts were recorded for this clonotype. Its antigen is undetermined. Assembly of TCR beta libraries relied on iRepertoire HTBI primers together with Arm-PCR of CDR3 regions. TCRdb ran MiXCR on the multiplex PCR reads and lists one entry per CDR3 protein. This table has about 540,000 distinct CDR3 sequences, roughly 14% appearing once. Another study also made use of these data, one on T cells in Graves' hyperthyroidism and ophthalmopathy. That source notes: It was uncontrolled infection, other autoimmune disease, pregnancy or lactation that excluded patients.

Sequencing used peripheral blood mononuclear cells (PBMCs), obtained at new diagnosis, from a patient treated with antithyroid drugs. This receptor was identified in a man younger than 40 with Graves disease. The chain uses TRBV5-5 and TRBJ2-1, with 7 bases fitting TRBD2. The CDR3 here is CASSSERGGLYNEQFF. The DNA of the CDR3 is TGTGCCAGCAGCTCCGAGCGGGGAGGGCTTTACAATGAGCAGTTCTTC. The full variable domain, its missing parts supplied by reference TRBV5-5 and TRBJ2-1, is DAGVTQSPTHLIKTRGQQVTLRCSPISGHKSVSWYQQVLGQGPQFIFQYYEKEERGRGNFPDRFSARQFPNYSSELNVNALLLGDSALYLCASSSERGGLYNEQFFGPGTRLTVL.